This T cell receptor beta chain appears in the sequencing data of a study of shared clonotypes between healthy human individuals. The J segment lost 4 bases and the V segment lost 6 bases, leaving 11 bases of the junction unmatched. The CDR3 is 15 amino acids. CDR1 is MNHEY and CDR2 is SVGAGI in the germline V gene. The repertoire was sequenced with immunoSEQ multiplex PCR; TCRdb's copy has only in-frame clones and lacks some. The sample shows around 700,000 clones, around 72% of them seen only once. This clone was detected only once. Sequenced material: memory CD4+ T cells sorted from blood. The subset denotes: CD45RA-negative fraction. V usage is TRBV6-5 and J usage is TRBJ2-7; 8 bases match TRBD2. The TCR comes from a woman aged 25 to 45 in good health. DNA of the CDR3: TGTGCCAGCAGACTTCAGCGGGAGTTAGCTTACGAGCAGTACTTC. This translates into CASRLQRELAYEQYF.